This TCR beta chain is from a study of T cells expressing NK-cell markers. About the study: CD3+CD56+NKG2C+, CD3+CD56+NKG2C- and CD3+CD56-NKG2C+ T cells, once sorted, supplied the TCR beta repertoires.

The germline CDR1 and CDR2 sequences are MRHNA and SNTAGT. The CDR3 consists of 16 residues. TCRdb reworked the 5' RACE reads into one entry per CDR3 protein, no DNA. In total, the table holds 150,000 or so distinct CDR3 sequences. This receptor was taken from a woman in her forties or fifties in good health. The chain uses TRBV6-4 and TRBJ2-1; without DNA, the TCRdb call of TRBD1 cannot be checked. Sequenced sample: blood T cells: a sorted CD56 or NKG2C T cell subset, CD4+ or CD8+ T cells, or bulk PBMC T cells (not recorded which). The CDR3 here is CASSPLGISSYNEQFF.